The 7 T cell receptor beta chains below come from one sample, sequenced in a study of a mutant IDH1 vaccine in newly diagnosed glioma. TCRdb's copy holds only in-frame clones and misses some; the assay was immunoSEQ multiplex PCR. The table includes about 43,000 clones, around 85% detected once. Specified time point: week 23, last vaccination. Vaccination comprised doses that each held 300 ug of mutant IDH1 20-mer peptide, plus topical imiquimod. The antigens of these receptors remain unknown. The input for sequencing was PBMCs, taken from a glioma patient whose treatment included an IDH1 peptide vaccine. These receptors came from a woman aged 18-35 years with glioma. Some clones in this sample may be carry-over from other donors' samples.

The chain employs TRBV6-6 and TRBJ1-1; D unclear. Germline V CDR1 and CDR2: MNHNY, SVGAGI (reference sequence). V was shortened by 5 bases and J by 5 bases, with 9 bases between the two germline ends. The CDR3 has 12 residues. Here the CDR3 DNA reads TGTGCCAGCAGTGCTATTAGGACTGAAGCTTTCTTT. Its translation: CASSAIRTEAFF.

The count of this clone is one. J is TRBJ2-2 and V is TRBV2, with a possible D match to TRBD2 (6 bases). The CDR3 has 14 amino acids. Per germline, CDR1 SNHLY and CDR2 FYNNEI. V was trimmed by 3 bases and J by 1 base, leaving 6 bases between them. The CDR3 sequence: CASSERGNTGELFF. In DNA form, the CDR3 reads TGTGCCAGCAGTGAGCGGGGGAACACCGGGGAGCTGTTTTTT.

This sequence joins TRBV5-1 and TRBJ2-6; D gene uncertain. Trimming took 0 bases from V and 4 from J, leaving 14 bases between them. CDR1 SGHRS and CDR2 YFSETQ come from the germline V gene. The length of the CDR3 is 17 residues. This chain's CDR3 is CASSLGAHAAGANVLTF. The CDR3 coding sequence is TGCGCCAGCAGCTTGGGGGCCCACGCAGCCGGGGCCAACGTCCTGACTTTC.

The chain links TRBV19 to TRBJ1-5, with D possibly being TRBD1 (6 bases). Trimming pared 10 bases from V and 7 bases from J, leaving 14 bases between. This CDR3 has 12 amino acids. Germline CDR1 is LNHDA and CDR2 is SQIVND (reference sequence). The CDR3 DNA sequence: TGTGCCATTGGGGGCCTTGGACAGCCCCAGCATTTT. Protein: CAIGGLGQPQHF.

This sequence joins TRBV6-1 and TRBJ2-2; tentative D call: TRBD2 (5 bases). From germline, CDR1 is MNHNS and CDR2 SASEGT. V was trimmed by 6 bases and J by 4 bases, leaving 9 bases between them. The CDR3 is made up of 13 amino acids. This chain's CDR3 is CASREAGTGELFF. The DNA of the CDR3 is TGTGCCAGCAGAGAGGCGGGCACCGGGGAGCTGTTTTTT.

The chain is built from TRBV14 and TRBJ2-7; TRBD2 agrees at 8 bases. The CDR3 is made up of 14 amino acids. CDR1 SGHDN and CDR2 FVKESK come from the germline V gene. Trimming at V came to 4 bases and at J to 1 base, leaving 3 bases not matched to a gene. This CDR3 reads CASSRLAGSYEQYF. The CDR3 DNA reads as TGTGCCAGCAGCCGGTTAGCGGGATCCTACGAGCAGTACTTC.

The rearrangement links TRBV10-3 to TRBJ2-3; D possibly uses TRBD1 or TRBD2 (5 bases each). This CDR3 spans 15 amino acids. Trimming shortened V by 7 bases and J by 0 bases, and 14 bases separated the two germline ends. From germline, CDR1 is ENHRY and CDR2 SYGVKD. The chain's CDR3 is CAINMYGGSTDTQYF. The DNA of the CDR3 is TGTGCCATCAACATGTATGGGGGTAGCACAGATACGCAGTATTTT.